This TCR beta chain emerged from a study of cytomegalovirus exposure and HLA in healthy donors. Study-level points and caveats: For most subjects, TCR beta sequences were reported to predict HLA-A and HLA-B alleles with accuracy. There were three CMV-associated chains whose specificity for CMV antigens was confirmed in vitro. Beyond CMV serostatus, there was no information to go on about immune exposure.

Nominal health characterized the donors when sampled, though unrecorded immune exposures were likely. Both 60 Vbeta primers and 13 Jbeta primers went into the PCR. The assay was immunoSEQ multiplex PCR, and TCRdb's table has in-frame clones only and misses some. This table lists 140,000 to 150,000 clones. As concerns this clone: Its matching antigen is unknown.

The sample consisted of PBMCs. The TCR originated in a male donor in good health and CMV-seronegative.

The CDR3 bases are TGTGCCAGCAGTGTGAACAGGAGAGCAACTAATGAAAAACTGTTTTTT. Amino acids: CASSVNRRATNEKLFF. The rearrangement uses TRBV6-1 and TRBJ1-4; D may be TRBD1 (5 bases). Germline V gives CDR1 MNHNS, CDR2 SASEGT. This CDR3 has 16 residues. V lost 4 bases, J lost 0 bases, and 12 bases lay in between.